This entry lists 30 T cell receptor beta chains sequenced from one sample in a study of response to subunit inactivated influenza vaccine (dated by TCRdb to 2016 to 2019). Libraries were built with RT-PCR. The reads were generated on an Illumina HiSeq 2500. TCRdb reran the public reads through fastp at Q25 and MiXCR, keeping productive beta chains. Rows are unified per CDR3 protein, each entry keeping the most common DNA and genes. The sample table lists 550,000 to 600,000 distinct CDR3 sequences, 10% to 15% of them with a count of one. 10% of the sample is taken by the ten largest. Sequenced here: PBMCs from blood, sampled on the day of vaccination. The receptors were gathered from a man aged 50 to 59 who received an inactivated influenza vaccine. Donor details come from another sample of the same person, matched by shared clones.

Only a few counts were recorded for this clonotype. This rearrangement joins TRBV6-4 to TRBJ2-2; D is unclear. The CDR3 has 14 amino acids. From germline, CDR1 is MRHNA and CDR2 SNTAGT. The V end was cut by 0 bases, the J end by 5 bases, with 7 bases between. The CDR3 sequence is CASSDSFLTGELFF. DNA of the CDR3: TGTGCCAGCAGTGACTCGTTTTTAACCGGGGAGCTGTTTTTT.

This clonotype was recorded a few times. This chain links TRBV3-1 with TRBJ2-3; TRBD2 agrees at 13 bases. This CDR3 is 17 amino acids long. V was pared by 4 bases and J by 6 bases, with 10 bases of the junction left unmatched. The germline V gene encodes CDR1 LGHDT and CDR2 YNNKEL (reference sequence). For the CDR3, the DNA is TGTGCCAGCAGCCGAACACAACTAGCGGGAGGGCCGGATACGCAGTATTTT. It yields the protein CASSRTQLAGGPDTQYF.

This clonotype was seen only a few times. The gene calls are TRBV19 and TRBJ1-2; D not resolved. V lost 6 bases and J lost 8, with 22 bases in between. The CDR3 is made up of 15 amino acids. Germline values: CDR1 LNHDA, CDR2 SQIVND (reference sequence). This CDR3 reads CASSAFRAVTEGYTF. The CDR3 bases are TGTGCCAGTAGCGCGTTCCGTGCGGTTACTGAGGGCTACACCTTC. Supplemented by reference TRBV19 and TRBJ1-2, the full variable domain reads DGGITQSPKYLFRKEGQNVTLSCEQNLNHDAMYWYRQDPGQGLRLIYYSQIVNDFQKGDIAEGYSVSREKKESFPLTVTSAQKNPTAFYLCASSAFRAVTEGYTFGSGTRLTVV.

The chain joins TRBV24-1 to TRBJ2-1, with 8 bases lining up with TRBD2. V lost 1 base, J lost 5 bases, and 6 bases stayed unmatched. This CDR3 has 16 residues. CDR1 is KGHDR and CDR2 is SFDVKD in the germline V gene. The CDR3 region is CATSDLAGVGNNEQFF. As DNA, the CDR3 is TGTGCCACCAGTGATTTAGCGGGAGTAGGCAACAATGAGCAGTTCTTC.

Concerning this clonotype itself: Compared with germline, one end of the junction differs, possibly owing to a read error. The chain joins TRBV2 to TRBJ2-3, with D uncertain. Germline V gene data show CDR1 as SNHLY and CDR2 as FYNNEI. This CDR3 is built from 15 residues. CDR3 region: CVSSEVGFFTDTQYF. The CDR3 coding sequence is TGTGTCAGCAGCGAGGTCGGGTTTTTCACAGATACGCAGTATTTT.

CDR3 DNA: TGTGCCAGCAGCTTGGAGTTCGGGGCGGATCAAGAGACCCAGTACTTC. This sequence encodes CASSLEFGADQETQYF. The chain couples TRBV5-6 to TRBJ2-5; D could derive from TRBD1 or TRBD2 (5 bases each). CDR1 and CDR2 from the germline V gene are SGHDT and YYEEEE. The CDR3 totals 16 residues. V lost 0 bases, J lost 2 bases, and 14 bases lay in between.

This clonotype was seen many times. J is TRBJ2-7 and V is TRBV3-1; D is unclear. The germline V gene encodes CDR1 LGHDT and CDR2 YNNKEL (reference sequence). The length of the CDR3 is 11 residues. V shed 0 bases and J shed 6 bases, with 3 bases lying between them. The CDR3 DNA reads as TGTGCCAGCAGCCAAGAAACCGAGCAGTACTTC. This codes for CASSQETEQYF.

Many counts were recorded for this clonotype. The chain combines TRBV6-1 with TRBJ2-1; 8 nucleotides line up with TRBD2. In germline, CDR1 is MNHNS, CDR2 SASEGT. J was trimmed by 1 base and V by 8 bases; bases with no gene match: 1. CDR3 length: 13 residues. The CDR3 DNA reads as TGTGCCAGCGAGCGGGAGTCCTACAATGAGCAGTTCTTC. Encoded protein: CASERESYNEQFF.

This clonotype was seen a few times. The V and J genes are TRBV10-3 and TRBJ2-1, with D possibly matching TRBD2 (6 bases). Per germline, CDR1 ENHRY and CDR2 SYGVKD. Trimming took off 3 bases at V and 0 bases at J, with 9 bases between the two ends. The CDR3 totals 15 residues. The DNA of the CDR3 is TGTGCCATCAGTGATGGCGGGAACTCCTACAATGAGCAGTTCTTC. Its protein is CAISDGGNSYNEQFF.

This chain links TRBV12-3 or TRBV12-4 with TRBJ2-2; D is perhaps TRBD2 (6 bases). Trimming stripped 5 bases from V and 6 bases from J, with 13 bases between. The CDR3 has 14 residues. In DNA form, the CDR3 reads TGTGCCAGCAGTCCGGGACTCCCCGCCGGGGAGCTGTTTTTT. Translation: CASSPGLPAGELFF.

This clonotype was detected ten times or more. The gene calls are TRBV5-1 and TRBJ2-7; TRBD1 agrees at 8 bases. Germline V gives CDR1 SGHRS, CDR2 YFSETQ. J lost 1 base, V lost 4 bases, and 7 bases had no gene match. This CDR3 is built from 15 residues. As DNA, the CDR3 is TGCGCCAGCAGCACCCGGGACAGGACGTCCTACGAGCAGTACTTC. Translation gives CASSTRDRTSYEQYF.

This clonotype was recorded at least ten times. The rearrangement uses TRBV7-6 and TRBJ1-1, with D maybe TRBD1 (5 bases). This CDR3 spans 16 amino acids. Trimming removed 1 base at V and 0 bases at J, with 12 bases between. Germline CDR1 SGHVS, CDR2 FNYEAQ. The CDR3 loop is CASSLVAGLMNTEAFF. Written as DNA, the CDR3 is TGTGCCAGCAGCTTAGTGGCAGGGCTTATGAACACTGAAGCTTTCTTT.

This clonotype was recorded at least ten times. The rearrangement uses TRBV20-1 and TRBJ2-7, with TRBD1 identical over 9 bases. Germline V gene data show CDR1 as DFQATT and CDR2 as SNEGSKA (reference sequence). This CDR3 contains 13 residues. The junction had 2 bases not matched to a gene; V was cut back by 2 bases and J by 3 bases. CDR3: CSARKGQGYEQYF. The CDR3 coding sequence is TGCAGTGCTAGAAAGGGACAGGGCTACGAGCAGTACTTC.

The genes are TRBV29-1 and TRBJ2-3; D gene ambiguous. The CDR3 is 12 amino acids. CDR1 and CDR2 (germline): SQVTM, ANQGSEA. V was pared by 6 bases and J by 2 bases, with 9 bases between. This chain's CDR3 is CSVRAHTDTQYF. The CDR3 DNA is TGCAGCGTCCGGGCACACACAGATACGCAGTATTTT.

This chain's CDR3 is CASKIDRLETQYF. Here the CDR3 DNA reads TGTGCCAGCAAGATTGACAGGCTCGAGACCCAGTACTTC. The chain uses TRBV7-8 and TRBJ2-5; possible D gene TRBD1, 6 bases. CDR3 size: 13 residues. V was shortened by 7 bases and J by 5 bases, with 14 bases between the two germline ends. Germline-derived CDR1 and CDR2 are SGHVS and FQNEAQ.

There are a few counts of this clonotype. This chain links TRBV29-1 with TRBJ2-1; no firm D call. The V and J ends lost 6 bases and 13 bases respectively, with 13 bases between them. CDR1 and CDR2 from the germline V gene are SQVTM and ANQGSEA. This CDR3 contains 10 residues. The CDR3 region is CSVSGLIQFF. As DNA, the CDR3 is TGCAGCGTGTCCGGATTAATTCAGTTCTTC.

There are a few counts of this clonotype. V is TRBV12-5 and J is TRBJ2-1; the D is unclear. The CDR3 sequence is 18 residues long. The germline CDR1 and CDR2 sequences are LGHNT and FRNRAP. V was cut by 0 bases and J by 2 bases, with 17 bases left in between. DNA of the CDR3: TGTGCTAGTGGTTTGGTAACCCCTCTAACACGTACCTACAATGAGCAGTTCTTC. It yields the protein CASGLVTPLTRTYNEQFF.

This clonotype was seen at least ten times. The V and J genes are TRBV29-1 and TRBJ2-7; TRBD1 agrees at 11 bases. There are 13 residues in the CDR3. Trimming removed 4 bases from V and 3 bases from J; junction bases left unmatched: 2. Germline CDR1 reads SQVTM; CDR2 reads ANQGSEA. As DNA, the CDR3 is TGCAGCGTTGCCGGGACAGGGGGCTACGAGCAGTACTTC. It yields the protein CSVAGTGGYEQYF.

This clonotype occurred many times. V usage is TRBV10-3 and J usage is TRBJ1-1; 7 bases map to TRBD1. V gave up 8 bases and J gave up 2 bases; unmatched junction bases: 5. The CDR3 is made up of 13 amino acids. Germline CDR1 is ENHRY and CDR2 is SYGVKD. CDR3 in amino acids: CAIRDRENTEAFF. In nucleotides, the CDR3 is TGTGCCATCCGAGACAGGGAAAACACTGAAGCTTTCTTT.

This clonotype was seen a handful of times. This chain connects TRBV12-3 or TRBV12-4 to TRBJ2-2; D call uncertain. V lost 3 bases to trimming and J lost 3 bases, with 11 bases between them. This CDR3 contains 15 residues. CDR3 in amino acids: CASSFTGGYTGELFF. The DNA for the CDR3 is TGTGCCAGCAGTTTTACGGGTGGTTACACCGGGGAGCTGTTTTTT.

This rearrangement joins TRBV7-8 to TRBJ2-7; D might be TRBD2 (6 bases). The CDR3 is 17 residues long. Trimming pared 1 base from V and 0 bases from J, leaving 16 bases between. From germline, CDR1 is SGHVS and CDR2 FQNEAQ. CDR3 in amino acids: CASSLGTSSVSSYEQYF. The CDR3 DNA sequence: TGTGCCAGCAGCTTAGGGACCTCTAGCGTGAGCTCCTACGAGCAGTACTTC.

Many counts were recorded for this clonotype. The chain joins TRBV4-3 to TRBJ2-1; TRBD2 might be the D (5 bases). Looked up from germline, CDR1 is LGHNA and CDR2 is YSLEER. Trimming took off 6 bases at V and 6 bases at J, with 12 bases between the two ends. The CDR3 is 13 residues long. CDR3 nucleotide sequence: TGCGCCAGCAGACTCCGAGAGGGCAATGAGCAGTTCTTC. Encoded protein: CASRLREGNEQFF.

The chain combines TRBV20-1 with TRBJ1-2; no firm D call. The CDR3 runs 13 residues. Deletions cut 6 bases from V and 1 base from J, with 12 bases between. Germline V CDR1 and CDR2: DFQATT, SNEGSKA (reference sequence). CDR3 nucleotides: TGCAGTGCGAGAAGGGCACTTAACTATGGCTACACCTTC. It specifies CSARRALNYGYTF.

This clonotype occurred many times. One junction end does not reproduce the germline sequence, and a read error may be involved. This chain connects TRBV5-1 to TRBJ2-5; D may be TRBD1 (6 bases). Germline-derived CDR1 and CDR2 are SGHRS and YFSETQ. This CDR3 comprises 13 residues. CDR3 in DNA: TGTGCCAGCAGCGGACAGCCCCAAGAGACCCAGTACTTC. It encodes CASSGQPQETQYF.

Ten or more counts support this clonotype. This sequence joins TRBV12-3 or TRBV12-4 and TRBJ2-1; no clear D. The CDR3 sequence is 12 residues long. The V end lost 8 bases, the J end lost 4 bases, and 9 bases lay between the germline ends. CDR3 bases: TGTGCCAGCCAGCGCCTATACAATGAGCAGTTCTTC. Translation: CASQRLYNEQFF.

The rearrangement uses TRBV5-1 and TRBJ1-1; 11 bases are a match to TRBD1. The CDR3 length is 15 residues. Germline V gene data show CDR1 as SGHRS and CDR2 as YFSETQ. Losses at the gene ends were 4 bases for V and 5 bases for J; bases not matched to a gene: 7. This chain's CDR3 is CASSPTGTGGTEAFF. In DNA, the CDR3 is TGCGCCAGCAGCCCAACCGGGACAGGGGGGACTGAAGCTTTCTTT.

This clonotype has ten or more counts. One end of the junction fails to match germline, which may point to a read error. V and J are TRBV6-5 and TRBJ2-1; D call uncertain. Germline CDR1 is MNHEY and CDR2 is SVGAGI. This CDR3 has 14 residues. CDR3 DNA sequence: TGCGCCAGCAGCTTGAGGCAGGTCTACAATGAGCAGTTCTTC. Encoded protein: CASSLRQVYNEQFF.

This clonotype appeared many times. The CDR3 loop reads CASGRGYTEAFF. The CDR3 DNA is TGTGCCAGCGGCAGGGGATACACTGAAGCTTTCTTT. The chain recombines TRBV2 with TRBJ1-1, with D maybe TRBD1 (6 bases). The germline CDR1 and CDR2 sequences are SNHLY and FYNNEI. Trimming shortened V by 8 bases and J by 3 bases, and 10 bases separated the two germline ends. The CDR3 contains 12 residues.

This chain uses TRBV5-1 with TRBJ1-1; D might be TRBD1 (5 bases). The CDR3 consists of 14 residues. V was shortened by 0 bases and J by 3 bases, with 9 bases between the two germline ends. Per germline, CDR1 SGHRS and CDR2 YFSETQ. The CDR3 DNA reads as TGCGCCAGCAGCTTGGAAGGGACCTACACTGAAGCTTTCTTT. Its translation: CASSLEGTYTEAFF.

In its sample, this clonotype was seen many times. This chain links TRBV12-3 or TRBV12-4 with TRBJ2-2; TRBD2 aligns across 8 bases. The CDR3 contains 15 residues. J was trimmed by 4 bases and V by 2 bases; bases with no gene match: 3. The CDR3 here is CASSLNGRGTGELFF. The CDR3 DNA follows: TGTGCCAGCAGTTTAAACGGGAGGGGCACCGGGGAGCTGTTTTTT.